The next 17 T cell receptor beta chains were all read from a single sample in a study of human T cells and chemical hapten exposure. TCRdb re-called the RACE reads with MiXCR, one entry per CDR3 protein. This repertoire shows around 120,000 distinct CDR3 sequences, roughly 14% found once; its top ten account for approximately 3%. Time point specified: pre-sensitization, week 0. Treatment noted: therapeutic diphenylcyclopropenone sensitization with weekly scalp DPC. The specimen comprised whole blood, sampled in connection with sensitization to the hapten diphenylcyclopropenone (DPC). These receptors were obtained from a woman aged 18-35 years with alopecia areata. Some clones in this sample may be carry-over from other donors' samples.

There are a few counts of this clonotype. V usage is TRBV4-3 and J usage is TRBJ2-3; the match to TRBD2 covers 7 bases. CDR3 length equals 16 residues. Germline trimming cut 0 bases from V and 6 bases from J; bases unmatched to any gene: 9. Germline-derived CDR1 and CDR2 are LGHNA and YSLEER. CDR3 sequence (DNA): TGCGCCAGCAGCCAAGATCGGGCTCGGGGAGGGGATACGCAGTATTTT. This sequence encodes CASSQDRARGGDTQYF.

This clonotype was recorded a few times. J is TRBJ2-3 and V is TRBV6-2 or TRBV6-3; 7 bases are shared with TRBD2. Germline trimming cut 6 bases from V and 6 bases from J; bases unmatched to any gene: 12. This CDR3 is 15 amino acids long. Germline lookup yields CDR1 MNHEY and CDR2 SVGEGT. DNA for the CDR3: TGTGCCAGCAGCCCGAAAGGACTAGATCTGGATACGCAGTATTTT. It codes for CASSPKGLDLDTQYF.

The genes are TRBV27 and TRBJ1-5; D is unclear. V was cut by 5 bases and J by 2 bases, with 7 bases left in between. Germline V gene sequence: CDR1 MNHEY, CDR2 SMNVEV (reference sequence). The CDR3 is made up of 13 amino acids. The CDR3 spells CASSPKGNQPQHF. The CDR3 nucleotides are TGTGCCAGCAGTCCCAAAGGCAATCAGCCCCAGCATTTT.

This clonotype was recorded at least ten times. This chain connects TRBV4-3 to TRBJ2-3, with D perhaps matching TRBD2 (5 bases). Germline V CDR1 and CDR2: LGHNA, YSLEER. Trimming shortened V by 0 bases and J by 7 bases, and 14 bases separated the two germline ends. This CDR3 region has 15 residues. The CDR3 nucleotides read TGCGCCAGCAGCCAAGAGTGGGGAGCCCAGAATACGCAGTATTTT. Translated, it gives CASSQEWGAQNTQYF.

This clonotype came up a few times. This chain uses TRBV12-3 or TRBV12-4 with TRBJ1-2; D not certain. The CDR3 contains 12 residues. V lost 3 bases and J 10 bases, leaving 12 bases between the germline ends. CDR3 sequence reads: CASSFAEGDYTF. The CDR3 DNA is TGTGCCAGCAGTTTTGCCGAGGGCGACTACACCTTC.

This clonotype was picked up a small number of times. This chain connects TRBV5-4 to TRBJ1-2; the D gene is possibly TRBD1 (5 bases). CDR1 is SGHNT and CDR2 is YYREEE in the germline V gene (reference sequence). The V end lost 4 bases, the J end lost 2 bases, and 12 bases lay between the germline ends. There are 14 residues in the CDR3. CDR3 in amino acids: CASSATGGNYGYTF. The CDR3 coding sequence is TGTGCCAGCAGCGCGACGGGGGGAAACTATGGCTACACCTTC.

The chain carries TRBV7-9 and TRBJ1-6; 9 bases line up with TRBD1. Trimming took 5 bases from V and 13 from J; bases not matched to a gene: 9. The CDR3 contains 14 residues. Looked up from germline, CDR1 is SEHNR and CDR2 is FQNEAQ (reference sequence). The CDR3 region is CASSHTTGTGPLHF. DNA for the CDR3: TGTGCCAGCAGCCACACCACAGGGACAGGGCCCCTCCACTTT. The whole variable domain, remainder taken from reference TRBV7-9 and TRBJ1-6, is DTGVSQNPRHKITKRGQNVTFRCDPISEHNRLYWYRQTLGQGPEFLTYFQNEAQLEKSRLLSDRFSAERPKGSFSTLEIQRTEQGDSAMYLCASSHTTGTGPLHFGNGTRLTVT.

The chain combines TRBV6-1 with TRBJ1-5; tentative D call: TRBD1 (5 bases). The V gene's germline CDR1 is MNHNS and CDR2 SASEGT. The CDR3 length is 14 residues. V was cut by 8 bases and J by 2 bases, with 13 bases left in between. The chain's CDR3 is CASGGVWGNQPQHF. CDR3 nucleotides: TGTGCCAGCGGAGGGGTTTGGGGCAATCAGCCCCAGCATTTT.

The table lists this clonotype with a few counts. The chain carries TRBV20-1 and TRBJ1-6; D possibly corresponds to TRBD1 (5 bases). The germline V and J ends were trimmed by 1 base and 6 bases, with 10 bases remaining between them. The germline V gene has CDR1 DFQATT and CDR2 SNEGSKA (reference sequence). CDR3 size: 14 residues. The chain's CDR3 is CSARVRRGNSPLHF. The CDR3 DNA is TGCAGTGCTAGAGTGCGGAGGGGTAATTCACCCCTCCACTTT.

J is TRBJ1-1 and V is TRBV5-1; 7 bases align to TRBD1. From germline, CDR1 is SGHRS and CDR2 YFSETQ. The junction had 4 bases not matched to a gene; V was cut back by 2 bases and J by 6 bases. The CDR3 extends over 13 amino acids. This CDR3 reads CASSFRQGAEAFF. CDR3 DNA sequence: TGCGCCAGCAGCTTCCGACAGGGTGCTGAAGCTTTCTTT. Using reference TRBV5-1 and TRBJ1-1 for the parts outside the CDR3, the full variable domain is KAGVTQTPRYLIKTRGQQVTLSCSPISGHRSVSWYQQTPGQGLQFLFEYFSETQRNKGNFPGRFSGRQFSNSRSEMNVSTLELGDSALYLCASSFRQGAEAFFGQGTRLTVV.

To note about this clonotype: A read error may explain this, as a much larger clone is one base away. This chain uses TRBV30 with TRBJ1-6; no firm D call. The V gene's germline CDR1 is GTSNPN and CDR2 SVGIG (reference sequence). The CDR3 consists of 15 residues. V was trimmed by 5 bases and J by 8 bases, leaving 19 bases between them. For the CDR3, the DNA is TGTGCCTGGGTCAAGCCGCCGGATTCGGATTCACCCCTCCACTTT. Residues: CAWVKPPDSDSPLHF.

This chain joins TRBV25-1 and TRBJ2-3; 8 nucleotides match TRBD1. V trimming: 5 bases; J trimming: 1 base; junction bases outside the gene matches: 11. In germline, CDR1 is MGHDK, CDR2 SYGVNS. The CDR3 runs 17 residues. DNA of the CDR3: TGTGCCAGCAGTTGGCAGGGGGCGTCCTTTGGCACAGATACGCAGTATTTT. Protein product: CASSWQGASFGTDTQYF.

The V and J genes are TRBV18 and TRBJ2-3; 9 nucleotides match TRBD1. V lost 3 bases to trimming and J lost 7 bases; unmatched junction nucleotides: 5. Germline values: CDR1 KGHSH, CDR2 LQKENI. The CDR3 runs to 14 residues. The CDR3 coding sequence is TGTGCCAGCTCACCCCTGGACAGGGGAAATACGCAGTATTTT. It yields the protein CASSPLDRGNTQYF.

This clonotype has a handful of counts. J is TRBJ2-7 and V is TRBV20-1; perhaps TRBD1 as D (5 bases). Germline V lookup: CDR1 DFQATT, CDR2 SNEGSKA (reference sequence). V lost 3 bases and J lost 2, with 11 bases in between. The CDR3 is 13 amino acids. The CDR3 sequence: CSASFDSPYEQYF. As DNA, the CDR3 is TGCAGTGCTAGTTTTGACAGTCCCTACGAGCAGTACTTC.

This clonotype was seen ten or more times. The rearrangement joins TRBV7-2 to TRBJ1-5, with 7 bases lining up with TRBD1. Germline CDR1 reads SGHTA; CDR2 reads FQGNSA. This CDR3 has 14 amino acids. V was clipped by 1 base and J by 4 bases; unmatched bases: 1. The CDR3 loop is CASSLDRGNQPQHF. CDR3 in DNA: TGTGCCAGCAGCTTAGACAGGGGAAATCAGCCCCAGCATTTT.

This clonotype was seen more than once but under ten times. This chain uses TRBV6-2 or TRBV6-3 with TRBJ1-2; D call uncertain. The CDR3 extends over 12 amino acids. Looked up from germline, CDR1 is MNHEY and CDR2 is SVGEGT. The V end lost 5 bases, the J end lost 7 bases, and 11 bases lay between the germline ends. CDR3: CASSNDPFGYTF. The DNA of the CDR3 is TGTGCCAGCAGTAATGACCCTTTTGGCTACACCTTC.

This clonotype was counted many times. This chain links TRBV9 with TRBJ1-2; 7 nucleotides match TRBD1. This CDR3 is built from 15 residues. J lost 3 bases, V lost 3 bases, and 8 bases had no gene match. Germline V CDR1 and CDR2: SGDLS, YYNGEE. This CDR3 is CASSGEGARDYGYTF. The CDR3 DNA sequence: TGTGCCAGCAGCGGAGAGGGGGCGCGGGACTATGGCTACACCTTC.